Each of the 5 T cell receptor beta chains below was sequenced from the same sample in a study of cytotoxic CD8 clonotypes in ibrutinib-treated CLL. Profiling relied on immunoSEQ multiplex PCR, and the TCRdb table lists in-frame clones only, not all of them. Among over 130,000 clones listed, around 84% were seen once. The source was PBMCs, collected after 36 months of ibrutinib treatment. The source of these receptors is a human donor with chronic lymphocytic leukemia.

The rearrangement uses TRBV15 and TRBJ2-7; 14 bases match TRBD2. Germline V gives CDR1 LNHNV, CDR2 YYDKDF (reference sequence). With V trimmed by 3 bases and J by 9 bases, 22 bases remained unmatched. The CDR3 loop spans 20 amino acids. This chain's CDR3 is CATSRDSGTSGRRNLRGQYF. In DNA form, the CDR3 reads TGTGCCACCAGCAGGGATTCCGGGACTAGCGGGAGAAGGAATCTACGAGGGCAGTACTTC.

The chain links TRBV11-2 to TRBJ2-2, with 7 bases that match TRBD1. Germline CDR1 reads SGHAT; CDR2 reads FQNNGV. This CDR3 comprises 13 residues. V was pared by 5 bases and J by 5 bases, with 2 bases of the junction left unmatched. The CDR3 DNA reads TGTGCCAGCAGCATACAGGGGACCGGGGAGCTGTTTTTT. As protein: CASSIQGTGELFF. Supplemented by reference TRBV11-2 and TRBJ2-2, the full variable domain reads EAGVAQSPRYKIIEKRQSVAFWCNPISGHATLYWYQQILGQGPKLLIQFQNNGVVDDSQLPKDRFSAERLKGVDSTLKIQPAKLEDSAVYLCASSIQGTGELFFGEGSRLTVL.

The chain recombines TRBV4-1 with TRBJ2-2, with D tentatively TRBD1 (5 bases). The CDR3 covers 12 residues. V was trimmed by 4 bases and J by 7 bases, leaving 7 bases between them. In germline, CDR1 is MGHRA, CDR2 YSYEKL. CDR3 sequence (DNA): TGCGCCAGCAGCCCCAGGGTCGGGGAGCTGTTTTTT. Translated: CASSPRVGELFF.

The chain recombines TRBV18 with TRBJ1-1; 8 bases fit TRBD1. The CDR3 runs 13 residues. The V segment lost 1 base and the J segment 6 bases; nucleotides outside the gene matches: 1. From germline, CDR1 is KGHSH and CDR2 LQKENI. The chain's CDR3 is CASSPQDRAEAFF. CDR3 bases: TGTGCCAGCTCACCACAGGACAGGGCTGAAGCTTTCTTT.

The chain joins TRBV13 to TRBJ1-3, with D hard to call. This CDR3 region has 16 residues. The V and J ends lost 5 bases and 0 bases respectively, with 14 bases between them. Germline V lookup: CDR1 PRHDT, CDR2 FYEKMQ (reference sequence). The CDR3 coding sequence is TGTGCCAGCAGCCCAGCCAGCTCCCTCTCTGGAAACACCATATATTTT. This sequence encodes CASSPASSLSGNTIYF. The full variable domain, in which reference TRBV13 and TRBJ1-3 provide the parts outside the CDR3, is AAGVIQSPRHLIKEKRETATLKCYPIPRHDTVYWYQQGPGQDPQFLISFYEKMQSDKGSIPDRFSAQQFSDYHSELNMSSLELGDSALYFCASSPASSLSGNTIYFGEGSWLTVV.